These 14 T cell receptor beta chains share one sample of origin, sequenced in a study of shared clonotypes between healthy human individuals. Assay: immunoSEQ multiplex PCR; the TCRdb copy retains only in-frame clones and omits some. The sample gives more than 2,000,000 clones, 90% to 95% of which show up once; over 0.12% is in the top ten. Sequenced material: naive CD4+ T cells sorted from blood. Subset in this sample: CD45RA+ positively selected. These receptors were taken from a man between 18 and 35 years old in good health.

Points on this clone: The identical CDR3 is also encoded by other nucleotide sequences in the sample. The rearrangement joins TRBV15 to TRBJ2-3; D gene unclear. Per the germline V gene, CDR1 is LNHNV and CDR2 is YYDKDF (reference sequence). This CDR3 spans 14 amino acids. Trimming removed 0 bases at V and 0 bases at J, with 4 bases between. The CDR3 spells CATSRDPSTDTQYF. The CDR3 DNA sequence: TGTGCCACCAGCAGAGACCCCAGCACAGATACGCAGTATTTT.

The rearrangement uses TRBV7-2 and TRBJ1-3; D is undetermined. The CDR3 contains 16 residues. The V gene lost 2 bases and the J gene lost 0 bases, with 11 bases spanning the gap. The germline V gene encodes CDR1 SGHTA and CDR2 FQGNSA. DNA for the CDR3: TGTGCCAGCAGCTTATCGGTCCCCCACTCTGGAAACACCATATATTTT. As protein: CASSLSVPHSGNTIYF.

The CDR3 sequence is CASSPPMREDIDTQYF. The CDR3 DNA reads TGTGCCAGCTCACCACCGATGCGGGAGGACATAGATACGCAGTATTTT. The rearrangement joins TRBV18 to TRBJ2-3, with 8 bases matching TRBD2. V lost 0 bases to trimming and J lost 5 bases; unmatched junction nucleotides: 7. Germline CDR1 is KGHSH and CDR2 is LQKENI. This CDR3 has 16 residues.

This chain joins TRBV5-6 and TRBJ1-5; D unresolved. The CDR3 runs 15 residues. Trimming shortened V by 2 bases and J by 3 bases, and 12 bases separated the two germline ends. In germline, CDR1 is SGHDT, CDR2 YYEEEE. The CDR3 DNA is TGTGCCAGCAGCTTTTTTGGCCAGCTCAATCAGCCCCAGCATTTT. Its protein product is CASSFFGQLNQPQHF.

The chain couples TRBV7-2 to TRBJ2-2; 9 bases agree with TRBD1. V gave up 2 bases and J gave up 4 bases; unmatched junction bases: 11. The CDR3 runs to 18 residues. Germline-derived CDR1 and CDR2 are SGHTA and FQGNSA. The CDR3 nucleotides are TGTGCCAGCAGCTTAAATTCTTGGACAGGGGTCTCCACCGGGGAGCTGTTTTTT. Translation gives CASSLNSWTGVSTGELFF.

The chain links TRBV5-8 to TRBJ2-3; D possibly corresponds to TRBD2 (7 bases). In germline, CDR1 is SGHTS, CDR2 YDEGEE. The CDR3 extends over 19 amino acids. The ends were cut back, 0 bases at V and 1 base at J, with 21 bases in the middle. CDR3 sequence (DNA): TGTGCCAGCAGCTTGGTTATGTTGGGGGGGCGATATGGCACAGATACGCAGTATTTT. Protein product: CASSLVMLGGRYGTDTQYF.

The rearrangement uses TRBV7-2 and TRBJ2-7, with D maybe TRBD1 (6 bases). The CDR3 has 14 amino acids. V was trimmed by 1 base and J by 1 base, leaving 8 bases between them. Germline lookup yields CDR1 SGHTA and CDR2 FQGNSA. CDR3 in DNA: TGTGCCAGCAGCTTAGAAGGGGGATCCTACGAGCAGTACTTC. Translation gives CASSLEGGSYEQYF. Full variable domain (outside the CDR3, taken from reference TRBV7-2 and TRBJ2-7): GAGVSQSPSNKVTEKGKDVELRCDPISGHTALYWYRQSLGQGLEFLIYFQGNSAPDKSGLPSDRFSAERTGGSVSTLTIQRTQQEDSAVYLCASSLEGGSYEQYFGPGTRLTVT.

The chain employs TRBV15 and TRBJ2-5, with no clear D. V lost 0 bases and J lost 1, with 12 bases in between. Germline-derived CDR1 and CDR2 are LNHNV and YYDKDF (reference sequence). This CDR3 contains 16 residues. The CDR3 loop is CATSRDALASQETQYF. DNA for the CDR3: TGTGCCACCAGCAGAGATGCCTTGGCTAGCCAAGAGACCCAGTACTTC.

The rearrangement links TRBV14 to TRBJ2-1, with D perhaps matching TRBD2 (6 bases). V was clipped by 1 base and J by 10 bases, with 8 bases between them. This CDR3 is 12 amino acids long. The germline V gene has CDR1 SGHDN and CDR2 FVKESK. CDR3 protein: CASSQGLAEQFF. CDR3 sequence (DNA): TGTGCCAGCAGCCAAGGCCTAGCGGAGCAGTTCTTC.

The J gene is TRBJ2-5, the V gene TRBV7-9; 8 nucleotides line up with TRBD2. V gave up 5 bases and J gave up 1 base; unmatched junction bases: 3. The CDR3 is made up of 14 amino acids. Germline assignment: CDR1 SEHNR and CDR2 FQNEAQ (reference sequence). Here the CDR3 reads CASSRGTSQETQYF. The CDR3 DNA reads TGTGCCAGCAGCCGCGGGACTAGCCAAGAGACCCAGTACTTC.

This sequence joins TRBV30 and TRBJ2-1, with 7 positions matching TRBD1. Germline lookup yields CDR1 GTSNPN and CDR2 SVGIG (reference sequence). The CDR3 length is 12 residues. V lost 3 bases to trimming and J lost 9 bases; unmatched junction nucleotides: 5. The CDR3 reads CAWSPQGVEQFF. CDR3 DNA sequence: TGTGCCTGGAGCCCCCAGGGGGTTGAGCAGTTCTTC.

This sequence joins TRBV7-2 and TRBJ2-1; 9 positions agree with TRBD2. CDR1 SGHTA and CDR2 FQGNSA come from the germline V gene. The CDR3 spans 16 residues. After removal of 6 bases from V and 3 bases from J, the junction contained 9 bases not matched to a gene. This CDR3 is CASRWGGAGGYNEQFF. For the CDR3, the DNA is TGTGCCAGCAGGTGGGGAGGAGCGGGGGGCTACAATGAGCAGTTCTTC.

V usage is TRBV28 and J usage is TRBJ2-7; the D call may be TRBD1 or TRBD2 (6 bases each). From germline, CDR1 is MDHEN and CDR2 SYDVKM. The length of the CDR3 is 15 residues. V lost 5 bases, J lost 2 bases, and 16 bases lay in between. CDR3 in amino acids: CASSGGQALTYEQYF. CDR3 nucleotides: TGTGCCAGCAGTGGGGGGCAGGCCTTAACCTACGAGCAGTACTTC.

The chain employs TRBV11-2 and TRBJ2-1, with D perhaps matching TRBD1 (6 bases). V was pared by 5 bases and J by 0 bases, with 11 bases between. Germline assignment: CDR1 SGHAT and CDR2 FQNNGV. The CDR3 has 15 amino acids. The CDR3 DNA follows: TGTGCCAGCAGCGGAACAGGGAGCTCCTACAATGAGCAGTTCTTC. It yields the protein CASSGTGSSYNEQFF.